Shown below are 14 T cell receptor beta chains from a single sample sequenced in a study of beta chain features in type 1 diabetes. Investigators reverse transcribed all isolated RNA, so they sequenced expressed TCRB transcripts. Some clones are missing from TCRdb's copy, which holds only in-frame ones; the method was immunoSEQ multiplex PCR. The table lists just over 600,000 clones, 15% to 17% of them singletons. What was sequenced was naive CD4+ T cells from blood. The receptors originated from a man younger than 35 in good health.

The chain has TRBV6-5 and TRBJ1-2; D remains unclear. The CDR3 totals 13 residues. Germline V CDR1 and CDR2: MNHEY, SVGAGI. The ends were cut back, 5 bases at V and 1 base at J, with 8 bases in the middle. The chain's CDR3 is CASSNSGNYGYTF. For the CDR3, the DNA is TGTGCCAGCAGTAACAGCGGTAACTATGGCTACACCTTC.

The chain is built from TRBV14 and TRBJ2-1, with 7 bases lining up with TRBD2. Germline lookup yields CDR1 SGHDN and CDR2 FVKESK. This CDR3 region has 16 residues. Trimming took 0 bases from V and 3 from J; bases not matched to a gene: 5. In DNA form, the CDR3 reads TGTGCCAGCAGCCAAGAGCGGGGGACCTTCTACAATGAGCAGTTCTTC. Protein sequence: CASSQERGTFYNEQFF.

Of note for this clone: At the DNA level, this CDR3 is encoded by other sequences in the same sample as well. V and J are TRBV5-1 and TRBJ1-5; possible D gene TRBD1, 5 bases. Trimming took 1 base from V and 3 from J, leaving 8 bases between them. This CDR3 spans 14 amino acids. Germline loops: CDR1 SGHRS, CDR2 YFSETQ. Here the CDR3 DNA reads TGCGCCAGCAGCTTGCAGGGCCCCAATCAGCCCCAGCATTTT. Translation gives CASSLQGPNQPQHF.

The chain carries TRBV7-9 and TRBJ2-1; perhaps D is TRBD1 or TRBD2 (5 bases each). The CDR3 is 12 amino acids. CDR1 and CDR2 (germline): SEHNR, FQNEAQ (reference sequence). The germline V and J ends were trimmed by 1 base and 8 bases, with 6 bases remaining between them. The CDR3 DNA reads as TGTGCCAGCAGCTTAGGAGGGGATGAGCAGTTCTTC. The encoded protein is CASSLGGDEQFF.

The chain recombines TRBV4-3 with TRBJ1-3; possibly TRBD1 for D (6 bases). The CDR3 sequence is 15 residues long. The V gene lost 0 bases and the J gene lost 4 bases, with 10 bases spanning the gap. CDR1 is LGHNA, CDR2 YSLEER, per germline. The CDR3 reads CASSQEPGAGNTIYF. CDR3 DNA: TGCGCCAGCAGCCAAGAGCCAGGGGCAGGAAACACCATATATTTT.

This sequence joins TRBV7-2 and TRBJ1-2, with D possibly being TRBD1 (6 bases). Germline CDR1 is SGHTA and CDR2 is FQGNSA. The CDR3 runs to 14 residues. V was cut by 5 bases and J by 4 bases, with 14 bases left in between. The CDR3 DNA reads TGTGCCAGCAGCCCAACAGGGCGCGGCTATGGCTACACCTTC. Translation: CASSPTGRGYGYTF.

The chain has TRBV7-9 and TRBJ1-1; D not resolved. Germline assignment: CDR1 SEHNR and CDR2 FQNEAQ (reference sequence). This CDR3 region has 14 residues. V gave up 2 bases and J gave up 5 bases, with 12 bases separating them. CDR3 protein: CASSLYHEATEAFF. In nucleotides, the CDR3 is TGTGCCAGCAGCTTATACCACGAGGCGACTGAAGCTTTCTTT.

This clone was detected only a few times. This chain links TRBV28 with TRBJ2-2; D is uncertain. The V gene's germline CDR1 is MDHEN and CDR2 SYDVKM. This CDR3 region has 13 residues. The ends were cut back, 6 bases at V and 2 bases at J, with 7 bases in the middle. CDR3 coding DNA: TGTGCCAGCAGATGGGCTAACACCGGGGAGCTGTTTTTT. Translation: CASRWANTGELFF.

There are a few counts of this clone. V and J are TRBV7-6 and TRBJ2-3, with a possible D match to TRBD1 (6 bases). Trimming removed 5 bases at V and 4 bases at J, with 22 bases between. CDR1 and CDR2 (germline): SGHVS, FNYEAQ. CDR3 size: 17 residues. The CDR3 bases are TGTGCCAGCAGCGCGCGGACAGACATTCTTGGACCAGATACGCAGTATTTT. Translation gives CASSARTDILGPDTQYF.

Note on this clone: The same CDR3 can be traced to other DNA sequences in this sample. V usage is TRBV11-2 and J usage is TRBJ2-4, with 7 bases aligning to TRBD1. The J segment lost 4 bases and the V segment lost 6 bases, leaving 6 bases of the junction unmatched. This CDR3 contains 14 residues. CDR1 is SGHAT and CDR2 is FQNNGV in the germline V gene. CDR3 protein: CASSSTGVKNIQYF. In DNA, the CDR3 is TGTGCCAGCAGTTCCACAGGGGTTAAAAACATTCAGTACTTC. Using reference TRBV11-2 and TRBJ2-4 for the parts outside the CDR3, the full variable domain is EAGVAQSPRYKIIEKRQSVAFWCNPISGHATLYWYQQILGQGPKLLIQFQNNGVVDDSQLPKDRFSAERLKGVDSTLKIQPAKLEDSAVYLCASSSTGVKNIQYFGAGTRLSVL.

The V and J genes are TRBV7-2 and TRBJ2-7, with 8 bases that match TRBD1. After removal of 1 base from V and 4 bases from J, the junction contained 9 bases not matched to a gene. The CDR3 loop spans 16 amino acids. Germline CDR1 reads SGHTA; CDR2 reads FQGNSA. The CDR3 protein is CASSLGRQGAFYEQYF. In nucleotides, the CDR3 is TGTGCCAGCAGCTTAGGTCGGCAGGGGGCGTTTTACGAGCAGTACTTC.

Turning to this clone: Germline and junction disagree at one end, which may indicate a read error. This chain joins TRBV7-2 and TRBJ1-2, with D unresolved. The CDR3 has 13 residues. The germline V gene encodes CDR1 SGHTA and CDR2 FQGNSA. CDR3 in DNA: TGTGCCAGCAGCTCGGCGTCGGGCTATGGCGACACCTTC. This translates into CASSSASGYGDTF.

This chain connects TRBV7-9 to TRBJ2-3, with a possible D match to TRBD2 (5 bases). Trimming pared 3 bases from V and 6 bases from J, leaving 10 bases between. The CDR3 covers 13 residues. Germline-derived CDR1 and CDR2 are SEHNR and FQNEAQ (reference sequence). The CDR3 region is CASSLGVGDTQYF. CDR3 sequence (DNA): TGTGCCAGCAGCTTGGGAGTGGGCGATACGCAGTATTTT.

J is TRBJ1-5 and V is TRBV15; 8 nucleotides match TRBD1. V trimming: 0 bases; J trimming: 8 bases; junction bases outside the gene matches: 9. CDR1 is LNHNV and CDR2 is YYDKDF in the germline V gene (reference sequence). The CDR3 runs 16 residues. Here the CDR3 reads CATSRDLQGAKKPQHF. The CDR3 DNA is TGTGCCACCAGCAGAGATCTCCAGGGGGCGAAGAAGCCCCAGCATTTT.